This TCR beta chain was retrieved from a study of T cell responses to AZD1222 COVID-19 vaccine. Unmatched junction bases numbered 2, after V lost 1 base and J lost 0 bases. Germline loops: CDR1 MDHEN, CDR2 SYDVKM. The CDR3 length is 16 residues. Clones were sequenced by immunoSEQ multiplex PCR, and TCRdb holds only the in-frame ones, with some missing. The sample includes approximately 100,000 clones, more than 85% of them seen just once. This rearrangement joins TRBV28 to TRBJ2-2; 7 bases agree with TRBD2. The sequencing used peripheral blood, collected on day 0 of AZD1222 vaccination. This clonotype was obtained from an adult in good health. DNA for the CDR3: TGTGCCAGCAGTTTATTCGGGGGGACGAACACCGGGGAGCTGTTTTTT. Its translation is CASSLFGGTNTGELFF.